This T cell receptor (beta chain) comes out of a study of vaccination effects on CD4 cells after COVID-19. Trimming shortened V by 4 bases and J by 2 bases, and 9 bases separated the two germline ends. Germline-derived CDR1 and CDR2 are MNHEY and SVGEGT. This CDR3 comprises 13 residues. About this clone itself: Its antigen remains unknown.

Clones were read by immunoSEQ multiplex PCR, and TCRdb kept only the in-frame ones, dropping some. The data hold about 38,000 clones, with about 80% observed a single time. Ahead of sequencing, the ViraFEST assay grew antigen-specific CD4+ T cells using viral peptide pools. Isolation of CD4+ T cells took place after 10 to 11 days of culture. Participants received two doses of either the BNT162b2 or mRNA-1273 vaccine. Half-medium exchanges with IL-2 medium took place on days 3 and 7. The receptor was isolated from a human donor who received a COVID-19 vaccine. Some clones in this sample may be carry-over from other donors' samples. Here the sequenced sample was CD4+ T cells from PBMCs cultured with HCoV-NL63 spike peptides, taken after COVID-19 vaccination. V gene TRBV6-2 or TRBV6-3 combines with J gene TRBJ2-7; unclear D gene. The chain's CDR3 is CASSFASPYEQYV. The CDR3, as DNA: TGTGCCAGCAGTTTTGCTAGTCCCTACGAGCAGTACGTC.